What follows are 25 T cell receptor beta chains derived from one specimen sequenced in a study of blood T cell repertoires in COVID-19 (dated by TCRdb to 2018 to 2020). Receptors were amplified or captured by the immunoSEQ multiplex PCR assay. TCRdb retrieved this table from immuneACCESS and kept in-frame rearrangements only. Not all clones are present; in checked studies, unresolved V genes account for under half, and no reason is known for the remainder. Present in this sample are about 170,000 clones, around 80% of which were seen just once. Roughly 15% of the sample is in the top ten clones. Sequencing was performed on peripheral blood. These receptors all come from a woman between 70 and 85 years old with COVID-19, enrolled during active disease.

The genes are TRBV28 and TRBJ1-5; 7 bases align to TRBD1. J gave up 3 bases and V 6 bases, and 8 bases lay outside the gene matches. Per germline, CDR1 MDHEN and CDR2 SYDVKM. CDR3 length: 15 amino acids. The CDR3 sequence is CASSGTGVDNQPQHF. The CDR3 nucleotides read TGTGCCAGCAGCGGAACAGGGGTGGACAATCAGCCCCAGCATTTT.

Remarks on this clone: This CDR3 is also generated by other DNA sequences in the sample. This chain uses TRBV9 with TRBJ1-1, with 7 bases that match TRBD1. V gave up 4 bases and J gave up 1 base; unmatched junction bases: 1. The CDR3 spans 13 residues. Germline V CDR1 and CDR2: SGDLS, YYNGEE. CDR3 nucleotides: TGTGCCAGCAGCCCAGGGGGGAACACTGAAGCTTTCTTT. As protein: CASSPGGNTEAFF.

CDR3 sequence: CATSRDKTGEAFF. As DNA, the CDR3 is TGTGCCACCAGCAGAGATAAGACAGGGGAAGCTTTCTTT. The V gene is TRBV15, the J gene TRBJ1-1; 7 bases match TRBD1. The J segment lost 8 bases and the V segment lost 0 bases, leaving 3 bases of the junction unmatched. The CDR3 extends over 13 amino acids. The germline CDR1 and CDR2 sequences are LNHNV and YYDKDF (reference sequence). Full variable domain (rest looked up from reference TRBV15 and TRBJ1-1): DAMVIQNPRYQVTQFGKPVTLSCSQTLNHNVMYWYQQKSSQAPKLLFHYYDKDFNNEADTPDNFQSRRPNTSFCFLDIRSPGLGDTAMYLCATSRDKTGEAFFGQGTRLTVV.

The chain recombines TRBV5-1 with TRBJ2-3, with unresolved D. Germline loops: CDR1 SGHRS, CDR2 YFSETQ. The CDR3 length is 14 residues. The V and J ends lost 0 bases and 4 bases respectively, with 9 bases between them. This CDR3 reads CASSLALGPDTQYF. CDR3 bases: TGCGCCAGCAGCTTGGCTCTTGGCCCAGATACGCAGTATTTT.

This clone was counted between two and nine times. The genes are TRBV3-1 (or the pseudogene TRBV3-2) and TRBJ1-2; tentatively, D is TRBD1 (5 bases). This CDR3 has 12 amino acids. V was cut by 4 bases and J by 8 bases, with 11 bases left in between. Germline values: CDR1 LGHDT, CDR2 YNNKEL (reference sequence). In DNA form, the CDR3 reads TGTGCCAGCAGCCTGGGACTGGGCGGCTACACCTTC. Its translation: CASSLGLGGYTF.

The rearrangement links TRBV28 to TRBJ1-5; the D gene is possibly TRBD1 (6 bases). The CDR3 consists of 15 residues. Per the germline V gene, CDR1 is MDHEN and CDR2 is SYDVKM. V lost 6 bases to trimming and J lost 1 base, with 13 bases between them. The CDR3 region is CASSIRGVSNQPQHF. The DNA of the CDR3 is TGTGCCAGCAGCATCAGGGGAGTGAGCAATCAGCCCCAGCATTTT.

V usage is TRBV7-3 and J usage is TRBJ2-5; D uncertain. Germline values: CDR1 SGHTA, CDR2 FQGTGA. This CDR3 is 13 amino acids long. The V and J ends lost 3 bases and 4 bases respectively, with 9 bases between them. Here the CDR3 DNA reads TGTGCCAGCAGCTTCAGGTTCCGAGAGACCCAGTACTTC. It encodes CASSFRFRETQYF.

DNA for the CDR3: TGTGCCAGCAGTGAAGGAGTCTTTTCGAACACTGAAGCTTTCTTT. It specifies CASSEGVFSNTEAFF. The J gene is TRBJ1-1, the V gene TRBV2, with D unresolved. This CDR3 contains 15 residues. Trimming pared 1 base from V and 1 base from J, leaving 10 bases between. The V gene's germline CDR1 is SNHLY and CDR2 FYNNEI.

V is TRBV21-1 and J is TRBJ2-1; TRBD2 reflects the table's D call only, with no check against the DNA. TRBV21-1 is a pseudogene segment. CDR3 length equals 17 residues. This chain's CDR3 is CASSKWFGGSSYNEQFF. For the CDR3, the DNA is TGTGCCAGCAGCAAATGGTTCGGGGGTAGCTCCTACAATGAGCAGTTCTTC.

The chain carries TRBV27 and TRBJ1-2, with D maybe TRBD1 (5 bases). V lost 0 bases and J lost 4, with 15 bases in between. Germline V CDR1 and CDR2: MNHEY, SMNVEV (reference sequence). The CDR3 sequence is 16 residues long. The CDR3: CASSLSAGLNPYGYTF. The CDR3 nucleotides are TGTGCCAGCAGTTTATCGGCGGGACTTAACCCCTATGGCTACACCTTC.

In its sample, this clone was seen a few times. This chain uses TRBV20-1 with TRBJ2-1; D may be TRBD1 (5 bases). The germline CDR1 and CDR2 sequences are DFQATT and SNEGSKA (reference sequence). Trimming stripped 3 bases from V and 3 bases from J, with 12 bases between. This CDR3 region has 14 residues. CDR3 nucleotides: TGCAGTGCTAGTAAAGGGGATTTCTACAATGAGCAGTTCTTC. The encoded protein is CSASKGDFYNEQFF.

The chain uses TRBV3-1 (or the pseudogene TRBV3-2) and TRBJ1-1; 7 positions agree with TRBD1. Germline V gene sequence: CDR1 LGHDT, CDR2 YNNKEL (reference sequence). The CDR3 totals 13 residues. Trimming took 4 bases from V and 1 from J; bases not matched to a gene: 0. CDR3 sequence: CASSRDRNTEAFF. The CDR3 DNA reads as TGTGCCAGCAGCCGGGACAGGAACACTGAAGCTTTCTTT.

The gene calls are TRBV6-5 and TRBJ2-3; no clear D gene. The V gene's germline CDR1 is MNHEY and CDR2 SVGAGI. The germline V and J ends were trimmed by 2 bases and 1 base, with 13 bases remaining between them. This CDR3 has 16 amino acids. The CDR3 spells CASSYGLSSGTDTQYF. The CDR3 nucleotides read TGTGCCAGCAGTTACGGGCTATCTTCCGGCACAGATACGCAGTATTTT.

The count of this clone is one. The V and J genes are TRBV30 and TRBJ2-3; 13 nucleotides line up with TRBD2. The CDR3 runs 17 residues. Germline CDR1 is GTSNPN and CDR2 is SVGIG (reference sequence). V lost 2 bases, J lost 5 bases, and 10 bases stayed unmatched. The CDR3 nucleotides are TGTGCCTGGAGTCGACTAGCGGGAGGATTGGGCGGAGATACGCAGTATTTT. This codes for CAWSRLAGGLGGDTQYF. Drawing the rest from reference TRBV30 and TRBJ2-3, the complete variable domain is SQTIHQWPATLVQPVGSPLSLECTVEGTSNPNLYWYRQAAGRGLQLLFYSVGIGQISSEVPQNLSASRPQDRQFILSSKKLLLSDSGFYLCAWSRLAGGLGGDTQYFGPGTRLTVL.

The chain employs TRBV5-1 and TRBJ2-3; D gene uncertain. Germline V lookup: CDR1 SGHRS, CDR2 YFSETQ. The CDR3 has 14 amino acids. The V end was cut by 0 bases, the J end by 0 bases, with 5 bases between. The CDR3 region is CASSLETSTDTQYF. As DNA, the CDR3 is TGCGCCAGCAGCTTGGAAACTAGCACAGATACGCAGTATTTT.

This chain joins TRBV19 and TRBJ2-1; no clear D. The CDR3 is made up of 11 amino acids. Germline CDR1 is LNHDA and CDR2 is SQIVND (reference sequence). Deletions cut 3 bases from V and 13 bases from J, with 10 bases between. CDR3 region: CASSMNGKQFF. CDR3 nucleotide sequence: TGTGCCAGTAGTATGAACGGTAAACAGTTCTTC.

This chain uses TRBV5-1 with TRBJ2-7, with 10 positions matching TRBD1. Germline CDR1 and CDR2: SGHRS and YFSETQ. The CDR3 is made up of 15 amino acids. V shed 4 bases, J shed 6 bases, and the junction held 10 bases outside the gene matches. CDR3 nucleotide sequence: TGCGCCAGCAGCATCACGACAGGGGGCGCGGTCGAGCAGTACTTC. Its translation is CASSITTGGAVEQYF.

This clone was seen only a few times. The genes are TRBV5-6 and TRBJ2-7; the match to TRBD2 covers 7 bases. V gave up 4 bases and J gave up 3 bases; unmatched junction bases: 4. The length of the CDR3 is 13 residues. Per the germline V gene, CDR1 is SGHDT and CDR2 is YYEEEE. CDR3 DNA sequence: TGTGCCAGCAGCCGCGGGAGCGACTACGAGCAGTACTTC. It yields the protein CASSRGSDYEQYF.

V is TRBV5-5 and J is TRBJ1-2; 9 nucleotides align to TRBD1. J was trimmed by 6 bases and V by 2 bases; bases with no gene match: 5. CDR1 and CDR2 from the germline V gene are SGHKS and YYEKEE (reference sequence). The CDR3 is 14 residues long. CDR3 bases: TGTGCCAGCAGCTTCGCCGGGACAGGGAATGGCTACACCTTC. This translates into CASSFAGTGNGYTF.

The chain is built from TRBV7-3 and TRBJ2-5; TRBD1 might be the D (7 bases). Trimming pared 5 bases from V and 5 bases from J, leaving 21 bases between. This CDR3 contains 16 residues. Germline CDR1 SGHTA, CDR2 FQGTGA. As DNA, the CDR3 is TGTGCCAGCAGCCCCCGCGGAGGAGGGGGCGGGGAGACCCAGTACTTC. Its protein product is CASSPRGGGGGETQYF.

The rearrangement uses TRBV5-4 and TRBJ1-3; 7 bases align to TRBD1. After removal of 4 bases from V and 1 base from J, the junction contained 8 bases not matched to a gene. The CDR3 length is 16 residues. From germline, CDR1 is SGHNT and CDR2 YYREEE (reference sequence). CDR3 amino acids: CASSQHPDRSGNTIYF. CDR3 bases: TGTGCCAGCAGCCAGCATCCGGACAGGTCTGGAAACACCATATATTTT.

The chain couples TRBV2 to TRBJ2-7, with 7 bases lining up with TRBD1. In germline, CDR1 is SNHLY, CDR2 FYNNEI. The junction had 10 bases not matched to a gene; V was cut back by 10 bases and J by 1 base. The length of the CDR3 is 14 residues. This chain's CDR3 is CATGKQGSSYEQYV. The DNA of the CDR3 is TGTGCCACCGGGAAACAGGGGTCGTCCTACGAGCAGTACGTC.

The V gene is TRBV5-1, the J gene TRBJ1-6; a weak D match, TRBD1 (5 bases). The CDR3 contains 14 residues. Between the trimmed V and J ends, which lost 0 bases and 10 bases, there was a span of 11 bases. The germline CDR1 and CDR2 sequences are SGHRS and YFSETQ. The CDR3 is CASSLDGEGSPLHF. In DNA, the CDR3 is TGCGCCAGCAGCTTGGACGGGGAGGGGTCACCCCTCCACTTT.

CDR3 coding DNA: TGTGCCAGCAGTGAATGGGGAGGAGACCTAAGGGGCTACACCTTC. Its translation: CASSEWGGDLRGYTF. The gene calls are TRBV25-1 and TRBJ1-2; D uncertain. V lost 1 base, J lost 8 bases, and 17 bases lay in between. The CDR3 runs to 15 residues. Germline values: CDR1 MGHDK, CDR2 SYGVNS.

The chain uses TRBV3-1 (or the pseudogene TRBV3-2) and TRBJ2-3; TRBD1 might be the D (5 bases). Trimming shortened V by 2 bases and J by 4 bases, and 13 bases separated the two germline ends. Germline V gene sequence: CDR1 LGHDT, CDR2 YNNKEL (reference sequence). This CDR3 contains 15 residues. In DNA form, the CDR3 reads TGTGCCAGCAGCCAACCCTTAGGGGCCTCAGATACGCAGTATTTT. It codes for CASSQPLGASDTQYF.